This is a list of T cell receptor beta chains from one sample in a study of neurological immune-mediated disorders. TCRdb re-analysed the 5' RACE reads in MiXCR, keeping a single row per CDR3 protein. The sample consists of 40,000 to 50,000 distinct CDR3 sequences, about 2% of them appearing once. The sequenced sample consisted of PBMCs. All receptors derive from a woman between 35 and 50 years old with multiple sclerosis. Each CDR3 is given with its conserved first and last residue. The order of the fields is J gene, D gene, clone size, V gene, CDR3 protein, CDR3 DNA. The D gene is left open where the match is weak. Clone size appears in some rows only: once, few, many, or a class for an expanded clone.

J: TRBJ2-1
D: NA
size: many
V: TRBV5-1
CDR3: CASSSPTNEQFF
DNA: TGCGCCAGCAGCTCCCCAACTAATGAGCAGTTCTTC

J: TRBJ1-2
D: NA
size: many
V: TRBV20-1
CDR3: CSARKDSSHYGYTF
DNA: TGCAGTGCTAGGAAGGACAGCTCACACTATGGCTACACCTTC

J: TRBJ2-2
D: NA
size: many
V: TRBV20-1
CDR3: CSASPSGGVAAGELFF
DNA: TGCAGTGCTAGCCCCTCAGGTGGGGTTGCCGCCGGGGAGCTGTTTTTT

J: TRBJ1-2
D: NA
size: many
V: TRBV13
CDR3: CASRHARQGKGGYTF
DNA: TGTGCCAGCAGACATGCCCGGCAGGGCAAGGGTGGCTACACCTTC

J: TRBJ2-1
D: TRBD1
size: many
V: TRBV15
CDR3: CATSLGTGAYNEQFF
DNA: TGTGCCACCAGCCTCGGGACAGGGGCCTACAATGAGCAGTTCTTC

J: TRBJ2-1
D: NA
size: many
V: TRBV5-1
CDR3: CASSPRASYNEQFF
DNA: TGCGCCAGTTCCCCCAGGGCCTCCTACAATGAGCAGTTCTTC

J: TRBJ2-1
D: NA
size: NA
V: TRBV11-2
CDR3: CASSLIVWANEQFF
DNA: TGTGCCAGCAGCTTAATTGTTTGGGCAAATGAGCAGTTCTTC

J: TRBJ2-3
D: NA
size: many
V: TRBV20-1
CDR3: CSARAGVGTDTQYF
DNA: TGCAGTGCTAGAGCCGGGGTAGGGACAGATACGCAGTATTTT

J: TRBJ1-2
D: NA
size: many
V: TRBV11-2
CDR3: CASSLGTGLYGYTF
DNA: TGTGCCAGCAGCTTAGGTACAGGGCTTTATGGCTACACCTTC

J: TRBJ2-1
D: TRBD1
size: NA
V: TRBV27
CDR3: CASRRDRRGSYNEQFF
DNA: TGTGCCAGCAGACGGGACAGACGGGGCTCCTACAATGAGCAGTTCTTC

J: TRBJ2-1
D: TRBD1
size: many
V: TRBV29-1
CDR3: CSVVGWGQGYNEQFF
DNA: TGCAGCGTTGTTGGATGGGGACAGGGATACAATGAGCAGTTCTTC

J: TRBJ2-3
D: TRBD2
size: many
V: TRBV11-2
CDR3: CASSWSGTLDTDTQYF
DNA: TGTGCCAGCAGCTGGAGCGGGACCCTTGACACAGATACGCAGTATTTT

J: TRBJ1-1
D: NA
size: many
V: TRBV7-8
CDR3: CASSSPEAGNTEAFF
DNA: TGTGCCAGCAGCTCCCCGGAGGCAGGGAACACTGAAGCTTTCTTT

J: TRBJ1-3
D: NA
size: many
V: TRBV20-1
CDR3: CSASAGKANTIYF
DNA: TGCAGTGCTAGTGCAGGGAAGGCGAACACCATATATTTT

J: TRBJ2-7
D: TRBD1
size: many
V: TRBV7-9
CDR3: CASSFPDRGMYEQYF
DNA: TGTGCCAGCAGCTTCCCGGACAGGGGGATGTACGAGCAGTACTTC

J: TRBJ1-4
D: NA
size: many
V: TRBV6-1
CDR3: CASKTGEKLFF
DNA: TGTGCCAGCAAAACAGGAGAAAAACTGTTTTTT

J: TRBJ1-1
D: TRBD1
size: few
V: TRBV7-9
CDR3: CASSPQGGEAFF
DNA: TGTGCCAGCAGCCCGCAGGGGGGTGAAGCTTTCTTT

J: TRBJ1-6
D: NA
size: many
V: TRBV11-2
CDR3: CASSPVSGYNSPLHF
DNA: TGTGCCAGCAGTCCGGTATCAGGGTATAATTCACCCCTCCACTTT

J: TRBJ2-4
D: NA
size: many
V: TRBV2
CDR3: CATAPRGTLQNIQYF
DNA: TGTGCCACCGCCCCGAGGGGGACCCTTCAAAACATTCAGTACTTC

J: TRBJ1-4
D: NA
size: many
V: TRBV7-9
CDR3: CASSLGPHAGKLFF
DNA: TGTGCCAGCAGCTTAGGACCTCACGCAGGAAAACTGTTTTTT

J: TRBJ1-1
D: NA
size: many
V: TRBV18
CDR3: CASSPQGVLNTEAFF
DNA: TGTGCCAGCTCACCACAGGGGGTCCTGAACACTGAAGCTTTCTTT

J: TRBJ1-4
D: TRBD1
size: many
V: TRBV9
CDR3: CASSPAPRGGGNEKLFF
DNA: TGTGCCAGCAGCCCCGCGCCCAGGGGGGGCGGCAATGAAAAACTGTTTTTT

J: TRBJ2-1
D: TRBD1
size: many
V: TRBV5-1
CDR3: CASSPPAQGLSYNEQFF
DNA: TGCGCCAGCAGCCCACCTGCACAGGGGCTGTCCTACAATGAGCAGTTCTTC

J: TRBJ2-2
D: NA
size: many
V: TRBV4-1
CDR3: CASSHLKSGTGELFF
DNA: TGCGCCAGCAGCCATCTTAAATCGGGCACCGGGGAGCTGTTTTTT

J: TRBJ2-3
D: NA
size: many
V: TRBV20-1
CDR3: CSARDEGWRDRTDTQYF
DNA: TGCAGTGCTAGAGATGAGGGCTGGCGGGACCGCACAGATACGCAGTATTTT

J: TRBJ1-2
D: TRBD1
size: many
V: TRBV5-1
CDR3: CASSQDRGNYGYTF
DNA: TGCGCCAGCAGCCAAGACAGGGGGAACTATGGCTACACCTTC

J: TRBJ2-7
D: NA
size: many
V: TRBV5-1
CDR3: CASSLDRANYEQYF
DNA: TGCGCCAGCAGCTTGGACAGGGCTAACTACGAGCAGTACTTC

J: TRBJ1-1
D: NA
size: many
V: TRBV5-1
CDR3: CASSLAQGNTEAFF
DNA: TGCGCCAGCAGCTTGGCTCAGGGAAACACTGAAGCTTTCTTT

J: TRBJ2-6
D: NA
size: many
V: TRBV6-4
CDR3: CASSPFSGANVLTF
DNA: TGTGCCAGCAGTCCATTCTCTGGGGCCAACGTCCTGACTTTC

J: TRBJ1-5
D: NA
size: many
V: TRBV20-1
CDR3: CSAREGGNQPQHF
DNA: TGCAGTGCTAGAGAGGGGGGCAATCAGCCCCAGCATTTT

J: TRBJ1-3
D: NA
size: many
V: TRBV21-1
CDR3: CASSKWVLPRDTIYF
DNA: TGTGCCAGCAGCAAATGGGTCTTACCTCGGGACACCATATATTTT

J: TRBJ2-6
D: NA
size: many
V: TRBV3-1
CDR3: CASSQGRAGANVLTF
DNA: TGTGCCAGCAGCCAAGGGAGGGCTGGGGCCAACGTCCTGACTTTC

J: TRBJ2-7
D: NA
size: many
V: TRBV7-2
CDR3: CASSLVRGITYEQYF
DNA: TGTGCCAGCAGCTTAGTTAGGGGGATAACCTACGAGCAGTACTTC

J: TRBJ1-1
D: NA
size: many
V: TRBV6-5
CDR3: CASSYQGLNTEAFF
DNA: TGTGCCAGCAGTTACCAGGGATTGAACACTGAAGCTTTCTTT

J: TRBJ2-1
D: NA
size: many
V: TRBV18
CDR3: CASSPTGKEQFF
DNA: TGTGCCAGCTCACCTACAGGGAAAGAGCAGTTCTTC

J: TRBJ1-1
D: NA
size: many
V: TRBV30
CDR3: CAVSRAEAFF
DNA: TGTGCCGTTTCTCGGGCCGAAGCTTTCTTT

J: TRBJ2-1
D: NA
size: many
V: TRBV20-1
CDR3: CSARDGTLRGEQFF
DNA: TGCAGTGCTAGAGATGGAACTCTTCGAGGAGAGCAGTTCTTC

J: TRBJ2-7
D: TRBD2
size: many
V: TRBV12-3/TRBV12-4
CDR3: CASSFLTSESEQYF
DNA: TGTGCCAGCAGTTTTTTGACTAGCGAAAGCGAGCAGTACTTC

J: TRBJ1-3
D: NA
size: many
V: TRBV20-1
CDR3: CSASPPGPGNTIYF
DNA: TGCAGTGCTAGCCCCCCGGGCCCTGGAAACACCATATATTTT

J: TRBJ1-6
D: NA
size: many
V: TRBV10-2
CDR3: CASPRGPGQSPLHF
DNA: TGCGCCAGCCCCCGGGGCCCAGGACAATCACCCCTCCACTTT

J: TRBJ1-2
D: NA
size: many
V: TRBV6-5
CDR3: CASSLRQPGDGYTF
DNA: TGTGCCAGCAGCCTCCGACAGCCCGGTGATGGCTACACCTTC

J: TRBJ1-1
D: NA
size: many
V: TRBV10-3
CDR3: CAITNRRENTEAFF
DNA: TGTGCCATCACCAACAGGCGAGAGAACACTGAAGCTTTCTTT

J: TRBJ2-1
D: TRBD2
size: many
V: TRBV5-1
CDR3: CASSWGTSGGYEQFF
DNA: TGCGCCAGCAGCTGGGGGACTAGCGGGGGCTATGAGCAGTTCTTC

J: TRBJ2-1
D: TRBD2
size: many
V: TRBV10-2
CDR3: CASSEVVGTSLFF
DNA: TGCGCCAGCAGTGAGGTTGTTGGGACTAGCCTGTTCTTC

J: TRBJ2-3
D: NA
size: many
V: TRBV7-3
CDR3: CASSSGVRTDTQYF
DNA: TGTGCCAGCAGCTCGGGGGTACGGACAGATACGCAGTATTTT

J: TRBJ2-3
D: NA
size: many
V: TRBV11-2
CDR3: CASSSTPTGPQYF
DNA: TGTGCCAGCAGCTCCACTCCCACCGGGCCGCAGTATTTT

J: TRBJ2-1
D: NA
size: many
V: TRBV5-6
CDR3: CASSLVPKGNEQFF
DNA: TGTGCCAGCAGCTTGGTCCCGAAAGGGAATGAGCAGTTCTTC

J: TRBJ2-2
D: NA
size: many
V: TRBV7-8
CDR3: CASSSLGGVVTGELFF
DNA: TGTGCCAGCAGCTCACTCGGCGGGGTGGTTACCGGGGAGCTGTTTTTT

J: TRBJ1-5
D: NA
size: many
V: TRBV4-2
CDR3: CASSQEWGTVQPQHF
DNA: TGTGCCAGCAGCCAAGAGTGGGGGACGGTACAGCCCCAGCATTTT

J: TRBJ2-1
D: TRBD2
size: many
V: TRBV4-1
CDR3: CASSQTAGGPNEQFF
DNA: TGCGCCAGCAGCCAAACCGCGGGGGGGCCAAATGAGCAGTTCTTC

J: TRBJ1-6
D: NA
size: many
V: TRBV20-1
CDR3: CSARGLSYNSPLHF
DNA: TGCAGTGCTAGGGGCCTCTCCTATAATTCACCCCTCCACTTT

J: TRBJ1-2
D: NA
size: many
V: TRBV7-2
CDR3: CASSLAFGYTF
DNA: TGTGCCAGCAGCTTAGCGTTTGGCTACACCTTC

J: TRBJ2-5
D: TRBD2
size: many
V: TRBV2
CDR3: CASSEDLAGAGGETQYF
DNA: TGTGCCAGCAGTGAAGACCTAGCGGGGGCCGGCGGAGAGACCCAGTACTTC

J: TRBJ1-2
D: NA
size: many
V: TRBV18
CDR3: CASSPGPHGYTF
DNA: TGTGCCAGCTCACCAGGACCCCATGGCTACACCTTC

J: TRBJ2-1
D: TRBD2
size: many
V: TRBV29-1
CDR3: CSPGGGHFYNEQFF
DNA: TGCAGCCCGGGGGGGGGCCATTTCTACAATGAGCAGTTCTTC